The rows below give T cell receptor beta chains drawn from one sample of a study of T cell responses to AZD1222 COVID-19 vaccine. Using immunoSEQ multiplex PCR, the repertoire was profiled, and TCRdb retains in-frame clones only, with some absent. The table includes around 99,000 clones, about nine tenths detected once. The specimen was peripheral blood, collected on day 0 of AZD1222 vaccination. These receptors originate from an adult in good health. Both conserved end residues are part of each CDR3. The order of the fields is clone size, V gene, J gene, D gene, CDR3 protein, CDR3 DNA. A D gene is named only where the DNA matches it firmly. For some rows the clone size is stated as once, few or many, or as a class when expanded; others skip it.

-	TRBV4-1	TRBJ2-7	-	CASSQVQGPGYEQYF	TGCGCCAGCAGCCAAGTACAGGGCCCGGGCTACGAGCAGTACTTC
many	TRBV28	TRBJ1-4	TRBD1	CASSDRQGSEKLFF	TGTGCCAGCAGCGACCGACAGGGTAGTGAAAAACTGTTTTTT
-	TRBV6-5	TRBJ2-3	-	CASSYGGRSTDTQYF	TGTGCCAGCAGTTACGGCGGCAGGAGCACAGATACGCAGTATTTT
-	TRBV7-6	TRBJ2-7	TRBD1	CASSLGGQGAGEQYF	TGTGCCAGCAGCTTAGGAGGACAGGGGGCAGGCGAGCAGTACTTC
-	TRBV12-3/TRBV12-4	TRBJ2-5	TRBD1	CASSTDRRRTQYF	TGTGCCAGCAGTACGGACAGGCGGAGGACCCAGTACTTC
-	TRBV7-8	TRBJ2-1	TRBD2	CASKGWEGLNEQFF	TGTGCCAGCAAGGGGTGGGAGGGCCTGAATGAGCAGTTCTTC
-	TRBV30	TRBJ1-1	TRBD1	CAWSYGTVEAFF	TGTGCCTGGAGTTACGGGACAGTTGAAGCTTTCTTT
-	TRBV5-4	TRBJ2-3	TRBD2	CASSSTSGSGDTQYF	TGTGCCAGCAGCTCGACTAGCGGGAGTGGAGATACGCAGTATTTT
-	TRBV5-4	TRBJ1-5	-	CASSFGGGRNQPQHF	TGTGCCAGCAGCTTTGGGGGGGGCCGCAATCAGCCCCAGCATTTT
-	TRBV4-1	TRBJ2-5	-	CASSRGRLGEGETQYF	TGCGCCAGCAGCCGAGGAAGACTAGGCGAGGGAGAGACCCAGTACTTC
few	TRBV2	TRBJ2-7	-	CASSCGANTQPTYEQYF	TGTGCCAGCAGTTGCGGCGCCAACACCCAACCCACCTACGAGCAGTACTTC
-	TRBV9	TRBJ2-1	TRBD2	CASSPGGAGGWNEQFF	TGTGCCAGCAGCCCGGGTGGTGCGGGGGGGTGGAATGAGCAGTTCTTC
-	TRBV6-5	TRBJ1-1	-	CATGSWRVNTEAFF	TGTGCCACCGGGAGTTGGAGAGTGAACACTGAAGCTTTCTTT
-	TRBV30	TRBJ2-7	-	CAWAHEGTGEQYF	TGTGCCTGGGCCCATGAGGGGACGGGGGAGCAGTACTTC
-	TRBV30	TRBJ1-2	-	CAWSLGIGGYTF	TGTGCCTGGAGTTTGGGGATCGGTGGCTACACCTTC
-	TRBV9	TRBJ2-1	TRBD2	CASSVRLAGSNEQFF	TGTGCCAGCAGCGTCCGGCTAGCGGGGAGCAATGAGCAGTTCTTC
-	TRBV5-1	TRBJ2-1	-	CASSLGGTPSYNEQFF	TGCGCCAGCAGCTTGGGGGGGACCCCCTCCTACAATGAGCAGTTCTTC
-	TRBV7-9	TRBJ2-3	-	CASSSRTDTDTQYF	TGTGCCAGCAGCTCTCGGACAGACACAGATACGCAGTATTTT
-	TRBV11-2	TRBJ1-2	TRBD1	CASSSGGGYTF	TGTGCCAGCAGCTCAGGGGGTGGCTACACCTTC
-	TRBV5-1	TRBJ2-5	TRBD1	CASSYTGTGGRETQYF	TGCGCCAGCAGCTATACCGGGACAGGGGGCCGTGAGACCCAGTACTTC
-	TRBV2	TRBJ2-3	-	CASKPSTDTQYF	TGTGCCAGCAAACCTAGCACAGATACGCAGTATTTT
-	TRBV9	TRBJ1-2	-	CASSRVYGYTF	TGTGCCAGCAGCCGGGTGTATGGCTACACCTTC
-	TRBV30	TRBJ1-4	TRBD1	CAWSVLDRKEKLFF	TGTGCCTGGAGTGTCTTGGACAGGAAAGAAAAACTGTTTTTT
-	TRBV6-5	TRBJ1-2	-	CASSYGGDYGYTF	TGTGCCAGCAGTTACGGGGGTGACTATGGCTACACCTTC
-	TRBV28	TRBJ1-2	-	CASSPTGRSYGYTF	TGTGCCAGCAGTCCTACAGGGAGAAGCTATGGCTACACCTTC
-	TRBV4-1	TRBJ2-3	TRBD2	CASSQDQASGGAIDTQYF	TGCGCCAGCAGCCAAGATCAGGCGAGCGGGGGGGCAATAGATACGCAGTATTTT
-	TRBV13	TRBJ2-1	TRBD2	CASSPPPTSGFDPYNEQFF	TGTGCCAGCAGCCCTCCCCCGACTAGCGGGTTTGACCCCTACAATGAGCAGTTCTTC
-	TRBV15	TRBJ2-7	-	CATSRDRGGYEQYF	TGTGCCACCAGCAGAGATAGGGGCGGCTACGAGCAGTACTTC
-	TRBV6-4	TRBJ2-1	TRBD2	CASSDSGLAGGFSYNEQFF	TGTGCCAGCAGTGACTCGGGGCTAGCGGGGGGGTTCTCCTACAATGAGCAGTTCTTC